This TCR beta chain was sequenced for a study of shared clonotypes between healthy human individuals. Profiled with immunoSEQ multiplex PCR; TCRdb holds only in-frame clones, not every one. This sample has over a million clones, with approximately 97% found just once. The germline CDR1 and CDR2 sequences are SGDLS and YYNGEE. V lost 4 bases and J lost 6; bases outside the gene matches: 3. The CDR3 runs to 14 residues. The J gene is TRBJ2-1, the V gene TRBV9; 11 bases align to TRBD1. Material for sequencing was naive CD4+ T cells sorted from blood. Specified subset: CD45RA+ positively selected. This TCR was sampled from a man aged 25 to 40 in good health. The CDR3 here is CASSRGQGVNEQFF. The CDR3 region has the DNA TGTGCCAGCAGCAGGGGACAGGGGGTCAATGAGCAGTTCTTC.